Reported below is one TCR beta chain. Its matching antigen is unknown. Trimming left V 6 bases short and J 6 bases short, with 15 bases between. CDR3 length: 14 amino acids. Germline CDR1 WSHSY, CDR2 SAAADI. Produced via immunoSEQ multiplex PCR; TCRdb's table is partial and in-frame only. The sample contains some 89,000 clones, approximately 88% of which appear only once. The sample comes from a study of T cell responses to AZD1222 COVID-19 vaccine. Whole-study findings and limits: Clonal diversity may have been underestimated in mostly white British donors. Spike-specific TCR repertoires showed rising breadth and depth after two AZD1222 doses.

The chain employs TRBV10-2 and TRBJ1-5, with D tentatively TRBD1 (6 bases). Sequenced material: peripheral blood, taken on day 0 of MenACWY control vaccination. The source is an adult in good health. The CDR3 sequence is CASRTGTSGQPQHF. The CDR3 DNA sequence: TGCGCCAGCAGAACAGGGACCTCCGGTCAGCCCCAGCATTTT.